This section outlines one TCR beta chain sequence together with its context. Its matching antigen is unknown. V was shortened by 4 bases and J by 9 bases, with 16 bases between the two germline ends. CDR1 MNHEY and CDR2 SMNVEV come from the germline V gene (reference sequence). This CDR3 is 14 amino acids long. CD45RO/CCR7/CD25/CD127/CD95/CD27 staining was used to isolate CD4+ naive, central memory, regulatory and stem cell-like memory cells by sorting. The entry originates in a study of beta chain features in type 1 diabetes. Background on the study: Patients were similar to healthy donors in age and gender (as well as in cell yields). Cells sorted and examined across all samples totaled approximately 100 million.

The whole isolated RNA underwent reverse transcription, so sequencing captured expressed TCRB transcripts. TCRdb keeps only in-frame clones here, not all; method: immunoSEQ multiplex PCR. The profile shows over 55,000 clones, around half of them singletons. Study-wide findings and caveats: Compared to healthy donors, patients appeared to have naive, central memory and Treg TCRB repertoires that were more alike. Type 1 diabetes patients had moderately but significantly shorter TCRB CDR3s in all four CD4+ subsets.

V is TRBV27 and J is TRBJ2-1; a weak D match, TRBD1 (6 bases). The sequence came from a woman in her forties with type 1 diabetes. Sequencing was performed on Tregs from blood. This CDR3 reads CASSSATGVGEQFF. In DNA form, the CDR3 reads TGTGCCAGCAGTTCCGCGACAGGTGTCGGTGAGCAGTTCTTC.